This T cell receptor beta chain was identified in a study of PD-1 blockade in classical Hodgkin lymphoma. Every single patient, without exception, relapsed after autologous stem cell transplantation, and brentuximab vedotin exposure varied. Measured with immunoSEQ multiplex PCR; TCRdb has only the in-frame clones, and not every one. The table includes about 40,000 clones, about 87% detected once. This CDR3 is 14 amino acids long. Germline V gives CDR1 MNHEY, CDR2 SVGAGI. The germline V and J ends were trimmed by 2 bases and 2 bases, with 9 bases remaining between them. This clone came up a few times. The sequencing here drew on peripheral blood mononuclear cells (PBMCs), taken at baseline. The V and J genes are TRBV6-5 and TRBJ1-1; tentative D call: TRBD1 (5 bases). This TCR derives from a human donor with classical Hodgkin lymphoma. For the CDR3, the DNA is TGTGCCAGCAGTTACGGGGGGGGAAACACTGAAGCTTTCTTT. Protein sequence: CASSYGGGNTEAFF.